This record covers a single TCR beta chain. A read error may be the cause here, since a much bigger clone is one base away. The sample belongs to a study of T cells in Graves' hyperthyroidism and ophthalmopathy. Looked up from germline, CDR1 is MDHEN and CDR2 is SYDVKM. The CDR3 totals 13 residues. V was pared by 10 bases and J by 2 bases, with 15 bases between. There were TCR beta CDR3 regions amplified from RNA transcripts. The study used the HTBI primer set for a first-round RT-PCR of the TCR CDR3. MiXCR, applied by TCRdb to the multiplex PCR reads, yields one record per CDR3 protein. The sample yields fewer than 700,000 distinct CDR3 sequences, more than 15% seen once.

This TCR was recovered from a woman under 30 with Graves' ophthalmopathy. The chain is built from TRBV28 and TRBJ2-7, with D perhaps matching TRBD2 (5 bases). Sequencing was carried out using blood. The CDR3: CAIAEAAAYEQYF. The CDR3 DNA follows: TGTGCCATCGCGGAGGCAGCGGCCTACGAGCAGTACTTC.